This T cell receptor beta chain was found in a study of blood T cell repertoires in COVID-19. About the research overall: Some COVID-19 samples were acute and others convalescent; all came from the United States, Italy and Spain. T cells, B-cell-depleted T cells, or PBMCs supplied cDNA or gDNA.

Seattle patients were enrolled during active infection and followed longitudinally. Original processing methods: The assay estimated nucleated cells by amplifying reference gene primers. Profiled with immunoSEQ multiplex PCR; TCRdb holds only in-frame clones, not every one. V and J calls and clone size are given by that table; D and trimming were obtained from the DNA. The sample lists around 300,000 clones, 90% seen once, with 2.9% in the top ten. The sample taken for sequencing was peripheral blood. The source is a woman in her thirties with COVID-19, enrolled during active disease.

Written as DNA, the CDR3 is TGTGCCAGCAGCTCGGACAGGGGGAGGACTGAAGCTTTCTTT. As protein: CASSSDRGRTEAFF. V gene TRBV5-4 combines with J gene TRBJ1-1; 10 nucleotides line up with TRBD1. Trimming took 3 bases from V and 5 from J; bases not matched to a gene: 4. Germline loops: CDR1 SGHNT, CDR2 YYREEE (reference sequence). This CDR3 is 14 amino acids long.